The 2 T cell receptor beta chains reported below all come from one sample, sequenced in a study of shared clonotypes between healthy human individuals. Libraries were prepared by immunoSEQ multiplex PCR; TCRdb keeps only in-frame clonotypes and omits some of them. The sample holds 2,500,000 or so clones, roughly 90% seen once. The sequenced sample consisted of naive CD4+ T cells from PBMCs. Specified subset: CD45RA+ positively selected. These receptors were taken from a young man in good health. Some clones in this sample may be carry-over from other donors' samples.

The DNA of the CDR3 is TGTGCCAGCTCACCGATTGGGACAGGGAATGAAAAACTGTTTTTT. This codes for CASSPIGTGNEKLFF. The V and J genes are TRBV18 and TRBJ1-4; 9 nucleotides agree with TRBD1. The germline CDR1 and CDR2 sequences are KGHSH and LQKENI. With 3 bases clipped from V and 5 bases from J, the junction kept 4 bases outside the gene matches. The CDR3 has 15 residues. Full variable domain (outside the CDR3, taken from reference TRBV18 and TRBJ1-4): NAGVMQNPRHLVRRRGQEARLRCSPMKGHSHVYWYRQLPEEGLKFMVYLQKENIIDESGMPKERFSAEFPKEGPSILRIQQVVRGDSAAYFCASSPIGTGNEKLFFGSGTQLSVL.

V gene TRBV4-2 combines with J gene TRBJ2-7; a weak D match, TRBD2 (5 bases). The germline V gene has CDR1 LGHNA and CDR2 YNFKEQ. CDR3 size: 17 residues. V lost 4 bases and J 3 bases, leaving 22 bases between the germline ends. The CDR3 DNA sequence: TGTGCCAGCAGCCCGAGGGCTGGTCCCTCTGCCCACTACGAGCAGTACTTC. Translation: CASSPRAGPSAHYEQYF.